This TCR beta chain was found in a study of blood T cell repertoires in COVID-19. At the level of the study: Researchers got acute and convalescent COVID-19 samples from the United States, Italy and Spain. Sources were T cells, B-cell-depleted T cells, or PBMCs; the material itself was cDNA or gDNA.

Authors' analysis steps: Reference gene primer amplification yielded estimated nucleated cell counts. Generated by immunoSEQ multiplex PCR, the TCRdb table keeps only in-frame clones and is missing some. The DNA was the basis for D and trimming; V, J and clone size are from that table. Among about 44,000 clones listed, about nine tenths were seen once. Germline-derived CDR1 and CDR2 are KGHDR and SFDVKD. V shed 3 bases and J 8 bases; nucleotides not matched to a gene: 12. There are 17 residues in the CDR3. The TCR sequence derives from a man in his 70s with active COVID-19. The material sequenced was peripheral blood. V gene TRBV24-1 combines with J gene TRBJ2-3; 11 bases line up with TRBD1. The CDR3, as DNA: TGTGCCACCAGTGATCGGGGACAGGGGGGCCGGGGAGGTACGCAGTATTTT. This encodes CATSDRGQGGRGGTQYF.